This T cell receptor beta chain is from a study of beta chain features in type 1 diabetes. In the study overall: Sorted cell examination encompassed 85 million to 140 million cells across all samples. Study observations and caveats: Shorter TCRB CDR3s, moderately but significantly so, marked every one of the four CD4+ subsets in Type 1 diabetes patients. A closer apparent resemblance between naive, central memory and Treg TCRB repertoires was seen in patients than in healthy donors.

The sample holds a few counts of this clone. Its antigen is unknown. Germline CDR1 reads SGHAT; CDR2 reads FQNNGV. This CDR3 has 16 amino acids. Trimming cost V 2 bases and J 6 bases, with 14 bases left between them. Of the isolated RNA, all was reverse transcribed, and so the sequenced material was expressed TCRB transcripts. Clones were read by immunoSEQ multiplex PCR, and TCRdb kept only the in-frame ones, dropping some. The table includes more than 250,000 clones, about 15% detected once. On average, the one heparinised blood draw given by each donor was approximately 100 mL. This receptor was obtained from a young man with type 1 diabetes. Input material: naive CD4+ T cells from blood. J is TRBJ1-6 and V is TRBV11-2; D remains ambiguous. CDR3 coding DNA: TGTGCCAGCAGCTTAAGTAGCTCGTCTCTTAATTCACCCCTCCACTTT. Translating it yields CASSLSSSSLNSPLHF.